This passage covers 14 T cell receptor beta chains from one sample sequenced in a study of T cell responses to AZD1222 COVID-19 vaccine. TCRdb's copy holds only in-frame clones and misses some; the assay was immunoSEQ multiplex PCR. The data hold approximately 140,000 clones, with roughly 94% observed a single time. The specimen comprised peripheral blood, sampled on day 0 of AZD1222 vaccination. The receptors were sampled from an adult in good health.

J is TRBJ2-1 and V is TRBV19; 10 bases fit TRBD1. The CDR3 is made up of 14 amino acids. The V segment lost 5 bases and the J segment 9 bases; nucleotides outside the gene matches: 7. Germline V gives CDR1 LNHDA, CDR2 SQIVND (reference sequence). Here the CDR3 DNA reads TGTGCCAGTAGTGAACGACAGGGGGCAAGTGAGCAGTTCTTC. Translating gives CASSERQGASEQFF.

The chain uses TRBV2 and TRBJ2-1; no definite D call. There are 12 residues in the CDR3. V lost 6 bases, J lost 5 bases, and 8 bases lay in between. Germline V lookup: CDR1 SNHLY, CDR2 FYNNEI. CDR3 loop: CASRSENNEQFF. The CDR3 nucleotides are TGTGCCAGCAGAAGTGAAAACAATGAGCAGTTCTTC.

V is TRBV18 and J is TRBJ2-6; D remains ambiguous. With 4 bases removed from V and 0 bases from J, the gap between germline ends came to 7 bases. The CDR3 covers 15 residues. CDR1 is KGHSH, CDR2 LQKENI, per germline. CDR3 residues: CASSQESSGANVLTF. In DNA form, the CDR3 reads TGTGCCAGCTCACAGGAAAGCTCTGGGGCCAACGTCCTGACTTTC.

This chain joins TRBV7-9 and TRBJ1-2, with TRBD1 as a possible D gene (5 bases). Germline V CDR1 and CDR2: SEHNR, FQNEAQ (reference sequence). Trimming pared 0 bases from V and 4 bases from J, leaving 12 bases between. CDR3 length equals 15 residues. CDR3 sequence (DNA): TGTGCCAGCAGCTTAGCGTTCCGCAGGGCCTATGGCTACACCTTC. Its translation: CASSLAFRRAYGYTF.

This chain joins TRBV6-5 and TRBJ1-2; D unresolved. The CDR3 has 11 residues. V shed 6 bases and J shed 6 bases, with 8 bases lying between them. CDR1 and CDR2 (germline): MNHEY, SVGAGI. CDR3 nucleotides: TGTGCCAGCAGCCACGGCGATGGCTACACCTTC. The encoded protein is CASSHGDGYTF.

This clone was found many times. V and J are TRBV7-9 and TRBJ1-2, with a possible D match to TRBD1 (6 bases). Trimming left V 4 bases short and J 2 bases short, with 14 bases between. The CDR3 contains 15 residues. In germline, CDR1 is SEHNR, CDR2 FQNEAQ (reference sequence). The CDR3 DNA is TGTGCCAGCAGCTCAACCGGGACAAAAAACTATGGCTACACCTTC. Its translation is CASSSTGTKNYGYTF.

V and J are TRBV19 and TRBJ1-3; 7 bases agree with TRBD1. The CDR3 has 14 amino acids. Germline V gene data show CDR1 as LNHDA and CDR2 as SQIVND (reference sequence). V was clipped by 8 bases and J by 0 bases; unmatched bases: 4. CDR3: CASQQGRSGNTIYF. The CDR3 nucleotides read TGTGCCAGTCAACAGGGGCGCTCTGGAAACACCATATATTTT.

This clone was picked up one time. This sequence joins TRBV7-2 and TRBJ1-5; possibly TRBD1 for D (5 bases). The CDR3 totals 12 residues. The germline gives CDR1 SGHTA, CDR2 FQGNSA. Trimming left V 4 bases short and J 12 bases short, with 13 bases between. The CDR3 here is CASSSYRGRQHF. CDR3 sequence (DNA): TGTGCCAGCAGCTCCTACCGGGGCCGCCAGCATTTT.

This chain joins TRBV14 and TRBJ1-1; D is unclear. Germline-derived CDR1 and CDR2 are SGHDN and FVKESK. Between the trimmed V and J ends, which lost 4 bases and 0 bases, there was a span of 12 bases. The CDR3 is 15 residues long. The CDR3 bases are TGTGCCAGCAGCCCACACCCCTCGATGAACACTGAAGCTTTCTTT. Amino acid sequence: CASSPHPSMNTEAFF.

This chain links TRBV28 with TRBJ1-2; weak D call: TRBD1 (6 bases). Deletions cut 6 bases from V and 8 bases from J, with 16 bases between. In germline, CDR1 is MDHEN, CDR2 SYDVKM. CDR3 length: 13 amino acids. The CDR3 is CASRRGGGQGYTF. Here the CDR3 DNA reads TGTGCCAGCAGACGGGGTGGGGGGCAAGGCTACACCTTC.

The genes are TRBV5-6 and TRBJ1-2; the D is unclear. The length of the CDR3 is 15 residues. V was shortened by 1 base and J by 2 bases, with 12 bases between the two germline ends. CDR1 and CDR2 from the germline V gene are SGHDT and YYEEEE. CDR3 in amino acids: CASSLFERLNYGYTF. Written as DNA, the CDR3 is TGTGCCAGCAGCTTGTTTGAGAGATTAAACTATGGCTACACCTTC.

The count of this clone is one. V is TRBV30 and J is TRBJ2-6; D unclear. Looked up from germline, CDR1 is GTSNPN and CDR2 is SVGIG (reference sequence). The V and J ends lost 4 bases and 0 bases respectively, with 16 bases between them. The CDR3 extends over 17 amino acids. Written as DNA, the CDR3 is TGTGCCTGGAATCGGGCTAGAACGAACTCTGGGGCCAACGTCCTGACTTTC. Protein sequence: CAWNRARTNSGANVLTF. The full variable domain, completed using reference TRBV30 and TRBJ2-6, is SQTIHQWPATLVQPVGSPLSLECTVEGTSNPNLYWYRQAAGRGLQLLFYSVGIGQISSEVPQNLSASRPQDRQFILSSKKLLLSDSGFYLCAWNRARTNSGANVLTFGAGSRLTVL.

The chain joins TRBV4-3 to TRBJ2-1, with 8 bases identical to TRBD1. The junction had 8 bases not matched to a gene; V was cut back by 0 bases and J by 4 bases. CDR3 length: 17 amino acids. Germline V gene sequence: CDR1 LGHNA, CDR2 YSLEER. This CDR3 is CASSQDLRQGRYNEQFF. CDR3 sequence (DNA): TGCGCCAGCAGCCAAGATCTGCGACAGGGGAGGTACAATGAGCAGTTCTTC.

This chain joins TRBV6-5 and TRBJ1-1; unclear D gene. The CDR3 runs to 16 residues. CDR1 MNHEY and CDR2 SVGAGI come from the germline V gene. The ends were cut back, 2 bases at V and 5 bases at J, with 18 bases in the middle. The CDR3 here is CASSYDVGRSGTEAFF. Here the CDR3 DNA reads TGTGCCAGCAGTTACGACGTCGGCAGGTCGGGGACTGAAGCTTTCTTT.